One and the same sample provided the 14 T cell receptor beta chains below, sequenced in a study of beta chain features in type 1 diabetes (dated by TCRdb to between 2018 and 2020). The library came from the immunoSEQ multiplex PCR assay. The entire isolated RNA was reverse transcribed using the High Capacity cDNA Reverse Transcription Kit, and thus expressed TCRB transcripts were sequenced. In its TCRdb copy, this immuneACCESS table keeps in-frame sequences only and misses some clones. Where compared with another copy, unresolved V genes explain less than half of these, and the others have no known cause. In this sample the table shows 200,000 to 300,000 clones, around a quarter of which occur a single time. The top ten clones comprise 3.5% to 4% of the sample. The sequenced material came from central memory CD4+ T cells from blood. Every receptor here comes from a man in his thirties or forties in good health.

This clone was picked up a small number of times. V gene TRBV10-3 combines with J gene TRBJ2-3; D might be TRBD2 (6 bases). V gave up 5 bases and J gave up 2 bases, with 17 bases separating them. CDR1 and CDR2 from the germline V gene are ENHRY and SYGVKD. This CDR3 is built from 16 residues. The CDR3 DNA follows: TGTGCCATCAGTTCCTCGGAGGGAGTAGACACAGATACGCAGTATTTT. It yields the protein CAISSSEGVDTDTQYF.

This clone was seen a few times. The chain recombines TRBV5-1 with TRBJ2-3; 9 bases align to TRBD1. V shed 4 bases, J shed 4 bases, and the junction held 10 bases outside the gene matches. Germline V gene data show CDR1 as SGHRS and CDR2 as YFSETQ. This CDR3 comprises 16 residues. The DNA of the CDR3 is TGCGCCAGCAGCCCCACCGGGACAGGGAACCCAGATACGCAGTATTTT. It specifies CASSPTGTGNPDTQYF.

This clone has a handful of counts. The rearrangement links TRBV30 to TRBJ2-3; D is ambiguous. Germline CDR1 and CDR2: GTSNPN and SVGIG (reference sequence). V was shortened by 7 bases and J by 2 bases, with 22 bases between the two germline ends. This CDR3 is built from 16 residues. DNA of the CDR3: TGTGCCTCCACACCGGATCAGGTTTGGGCCACAGATACGCAGTATTTT. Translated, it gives CASTPDQVWATDTQYF.

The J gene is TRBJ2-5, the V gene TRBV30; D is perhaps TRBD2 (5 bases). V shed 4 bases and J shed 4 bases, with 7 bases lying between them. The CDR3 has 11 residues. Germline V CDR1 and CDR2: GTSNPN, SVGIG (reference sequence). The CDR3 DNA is TGTGCCTGGACTAGCCGAGAGACCCAGTACTTC. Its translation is CAWTSRETQYF.

This CDR3 reads CASSPPGPGELFF. DNA of the CDR3: TGTGCCAGCAGCCCGCCAGGGCCCGGGGAGCTGTTTTTT. The J gene is TRBJ2-2, the V gene TRBV7-9; weak D call: TRBD1 (5 bases). In germline, CDR1 is SEHNR, CDR2 FQNEAQ (reference sequence). Trimming shortened V by 5 bases and J by 6 bases, and 10 bases separated the two germline ends. CDR3 length: 13 amino acids.

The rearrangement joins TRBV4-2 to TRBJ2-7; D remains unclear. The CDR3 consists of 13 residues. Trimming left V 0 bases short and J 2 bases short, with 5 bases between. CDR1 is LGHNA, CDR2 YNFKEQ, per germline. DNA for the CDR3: TGTGCCAGCAGCCAAGATCCGACCTACGAGCAGTACTTC. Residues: CASSQDPTYEQYF.

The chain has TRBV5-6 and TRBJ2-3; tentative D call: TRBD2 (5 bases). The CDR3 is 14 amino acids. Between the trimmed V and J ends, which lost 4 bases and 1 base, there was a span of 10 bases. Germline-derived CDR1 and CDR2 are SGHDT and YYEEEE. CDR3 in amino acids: CASSLGVGTDTQYF. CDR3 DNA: TGTGCCAGCAGCCTCGGGGTCGGCACAGATACGCAGTATTTT.

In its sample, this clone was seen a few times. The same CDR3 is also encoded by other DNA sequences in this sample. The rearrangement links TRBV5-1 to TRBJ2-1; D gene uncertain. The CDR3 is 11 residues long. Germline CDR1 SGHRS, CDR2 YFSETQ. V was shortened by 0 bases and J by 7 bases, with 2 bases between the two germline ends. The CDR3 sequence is CASSLDNEQFF. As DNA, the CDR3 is TGCGCCAGCAGCTTGGATAATGAGCAGTTCTTC.

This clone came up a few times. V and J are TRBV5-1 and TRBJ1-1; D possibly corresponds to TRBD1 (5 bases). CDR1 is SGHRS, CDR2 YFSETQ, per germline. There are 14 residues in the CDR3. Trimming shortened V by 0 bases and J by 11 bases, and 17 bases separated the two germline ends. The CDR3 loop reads CASSLGDIGGSAFF. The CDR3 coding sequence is TGCGCCAGCAGCTTGGGCGACATCGGGGGAAGCGCTTTCTTT.

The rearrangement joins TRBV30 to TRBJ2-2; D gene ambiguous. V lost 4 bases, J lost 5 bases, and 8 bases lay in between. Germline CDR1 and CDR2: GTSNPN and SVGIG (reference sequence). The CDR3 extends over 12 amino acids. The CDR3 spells CAWNQDTGELFF. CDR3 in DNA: TGTGCCTGGAATCAGGATACCGGGGAGCTGTTTTTT.

CDR3 coding DNA: TGTGCCTGGAGTGGGGGCCGATACAATGAGCAGTTCTTC. The encoded protein is CAWSGGRYNEQFF. The chain couples TRBV30 to TRBJ2-1; D perhaps matches TRBD1 (5 bases). The CDR3 has 13 residues. Germline V gene sequence: CDR1 GTSNPN, CDR2 SVGIG (reference sequence). V shed 1 base and J shed 4 bases, with 8 bases lying between them.

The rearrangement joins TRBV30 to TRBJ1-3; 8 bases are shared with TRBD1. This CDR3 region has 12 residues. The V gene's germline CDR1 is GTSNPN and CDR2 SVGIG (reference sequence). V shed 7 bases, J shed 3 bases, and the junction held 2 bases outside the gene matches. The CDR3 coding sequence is TGTGCCTTGACAGGGGTTGGAAACACCATATATTTT. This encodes CALTGVGNTIYF.

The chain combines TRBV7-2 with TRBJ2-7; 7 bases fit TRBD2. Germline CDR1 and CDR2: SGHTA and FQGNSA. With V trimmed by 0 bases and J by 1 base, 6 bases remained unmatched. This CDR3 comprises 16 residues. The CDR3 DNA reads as TGTGCCAGCAGCTTAGCGGGCGGGCGGGGGTCCTACGAGCAGTACTTC. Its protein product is CASSLAGGRGSYEQYF.

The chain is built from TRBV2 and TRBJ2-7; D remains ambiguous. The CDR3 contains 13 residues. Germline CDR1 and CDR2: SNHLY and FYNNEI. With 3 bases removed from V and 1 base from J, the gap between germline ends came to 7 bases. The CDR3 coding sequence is TGTGCCAGCAGTGACCCCCTGTCCTACGAGCAGTACTTC. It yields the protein CASSDPLSYEQYF.